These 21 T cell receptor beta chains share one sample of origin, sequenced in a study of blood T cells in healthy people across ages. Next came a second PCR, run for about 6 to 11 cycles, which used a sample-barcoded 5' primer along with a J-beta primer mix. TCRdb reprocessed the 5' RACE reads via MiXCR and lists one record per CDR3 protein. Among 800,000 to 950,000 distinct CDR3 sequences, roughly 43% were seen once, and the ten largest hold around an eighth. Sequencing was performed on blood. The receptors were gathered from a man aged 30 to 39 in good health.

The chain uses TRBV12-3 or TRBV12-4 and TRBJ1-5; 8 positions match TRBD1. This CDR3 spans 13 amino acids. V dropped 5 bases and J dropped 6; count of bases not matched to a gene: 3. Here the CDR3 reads CASSPGGLQPQHF. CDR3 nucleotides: TGTGCCAGCAGTCCAGGGGGCCTTCAGCCCCAGCATTTT.

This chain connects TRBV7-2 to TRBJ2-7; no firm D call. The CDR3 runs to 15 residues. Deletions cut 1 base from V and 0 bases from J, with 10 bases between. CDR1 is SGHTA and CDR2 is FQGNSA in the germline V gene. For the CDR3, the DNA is TGTGCCAGCAGCTTAGAGGGTGGATTCTCCTACGAGCAGTACTTC. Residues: CASSLEGGFSYEQYF.

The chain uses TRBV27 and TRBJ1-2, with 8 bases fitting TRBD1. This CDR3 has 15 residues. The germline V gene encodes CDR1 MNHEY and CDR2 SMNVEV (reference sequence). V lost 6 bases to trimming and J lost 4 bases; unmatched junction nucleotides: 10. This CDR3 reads CASRLAGTGVYGYTF. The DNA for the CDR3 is TGTGCCAGCAGACTAGCCGGGACAGGAGTCTATGGCTACACCTTC.

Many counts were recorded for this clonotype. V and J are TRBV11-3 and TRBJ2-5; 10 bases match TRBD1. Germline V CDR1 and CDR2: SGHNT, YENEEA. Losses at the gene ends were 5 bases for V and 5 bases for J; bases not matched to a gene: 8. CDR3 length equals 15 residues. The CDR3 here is CASSPGTGEAETQYF. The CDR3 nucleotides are TGTGCCAGCAGCCCCGGGACAGGGGAGGCGGAGACCCAGTACTTC.

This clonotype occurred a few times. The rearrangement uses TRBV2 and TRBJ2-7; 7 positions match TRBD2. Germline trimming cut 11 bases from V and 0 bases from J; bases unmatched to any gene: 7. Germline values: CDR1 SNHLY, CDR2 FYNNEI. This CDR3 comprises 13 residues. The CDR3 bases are TGTGCCCTTTCTGGGGGGGACTCCTACGAGCAGTACTTC. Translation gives CALSGGDSYEQYF.

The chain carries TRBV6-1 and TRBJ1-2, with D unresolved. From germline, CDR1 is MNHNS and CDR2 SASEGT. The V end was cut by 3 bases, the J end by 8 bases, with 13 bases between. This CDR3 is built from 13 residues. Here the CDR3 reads CASSDDGIGGYTF. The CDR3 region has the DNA TGTGCCAGCAGTGACGACGGAATAGGAGGCTACACCTTC.

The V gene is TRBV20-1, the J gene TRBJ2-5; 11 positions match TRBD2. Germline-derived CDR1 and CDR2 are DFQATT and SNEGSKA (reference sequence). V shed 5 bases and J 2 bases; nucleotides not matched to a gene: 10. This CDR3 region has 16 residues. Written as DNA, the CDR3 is TGCAGTGCTCATGGGACTAGCGGAATCCTACAAGAGACCCAGTACTTC. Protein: CSAHGTSGILQETQYF.

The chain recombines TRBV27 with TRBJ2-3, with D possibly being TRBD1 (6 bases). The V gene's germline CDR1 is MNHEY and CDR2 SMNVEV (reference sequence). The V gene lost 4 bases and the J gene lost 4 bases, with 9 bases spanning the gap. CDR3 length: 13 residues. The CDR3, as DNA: TGTGCCAGCAGTTGCTGGACAGCAGATACGCAGTATTTT. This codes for CASSCWTADTQYF.

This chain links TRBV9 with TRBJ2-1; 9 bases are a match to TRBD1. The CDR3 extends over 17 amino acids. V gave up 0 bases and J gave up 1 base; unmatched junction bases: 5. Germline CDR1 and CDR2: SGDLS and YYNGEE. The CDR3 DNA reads TGTGCCAGCAGCGTAGCTACGGGACAGGGTTCCTACAATGAGCAGTTCTTC. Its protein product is CASSVATGQGSYNEQFF.

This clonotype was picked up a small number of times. In nucleotides, the CDR3 is TGTGCCAGCAGCCAAGATAGGGCCCGGGCAGATACGCAGTATTTT. Its protein product is CASSQDRARADTQYF. The genes are TRBV14 and TRBJ2-3; D unresolved. CDR1 and CDR2 (germline): SGHDN, FVKESK. The CDR3 spans 15 residues. V was clipped by 0 bases and J by 4 bases, with 11 bases between them.

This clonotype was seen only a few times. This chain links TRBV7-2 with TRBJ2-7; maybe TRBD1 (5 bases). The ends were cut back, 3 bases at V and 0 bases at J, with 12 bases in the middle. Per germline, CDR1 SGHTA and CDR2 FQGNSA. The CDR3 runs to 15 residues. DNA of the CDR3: TGTGCCAGCAGCTTTCAGGGTTCGTCCTCCTACGAGCAGTACTTC. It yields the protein CASSFQGSSSYEQYF.

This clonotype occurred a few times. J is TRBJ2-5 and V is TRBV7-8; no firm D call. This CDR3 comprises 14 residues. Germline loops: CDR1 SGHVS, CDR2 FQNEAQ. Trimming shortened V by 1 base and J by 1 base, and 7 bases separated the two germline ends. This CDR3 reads CASSLDPVQETQYF. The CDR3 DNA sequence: TGTGCCAGCAGCTTAGACCCTGTCCAAGAGACCCAGTACTTC.

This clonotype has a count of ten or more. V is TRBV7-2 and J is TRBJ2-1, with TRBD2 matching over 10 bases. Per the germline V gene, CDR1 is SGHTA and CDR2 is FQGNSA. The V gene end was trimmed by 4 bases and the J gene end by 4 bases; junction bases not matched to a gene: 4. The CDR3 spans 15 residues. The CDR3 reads CASSSTSGSYNEQFF. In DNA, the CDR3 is TGTGCCAGCAGCTCGACTAGCGGGTCATACAATGAGCAGTTCTTC.

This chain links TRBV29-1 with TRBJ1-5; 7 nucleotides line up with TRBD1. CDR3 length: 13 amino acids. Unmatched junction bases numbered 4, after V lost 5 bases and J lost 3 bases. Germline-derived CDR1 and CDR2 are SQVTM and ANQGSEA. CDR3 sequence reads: CSVRTGANQPQHF. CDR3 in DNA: TGCAGCGTTCGAACAGGGGCCAATCAGCCCCAGCATTTT.

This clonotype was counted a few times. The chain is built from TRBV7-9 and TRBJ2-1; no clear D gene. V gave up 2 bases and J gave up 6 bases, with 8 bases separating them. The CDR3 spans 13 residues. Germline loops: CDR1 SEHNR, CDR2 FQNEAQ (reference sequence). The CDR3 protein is CASSLSNRNEQFF. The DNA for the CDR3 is TGTGCCAGCAGCTTAAGTAACCGCAATGAGCAGTTCTTC.

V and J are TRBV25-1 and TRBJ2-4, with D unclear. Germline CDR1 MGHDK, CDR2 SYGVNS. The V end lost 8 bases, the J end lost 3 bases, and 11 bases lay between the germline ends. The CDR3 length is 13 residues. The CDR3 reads CASGRADKNIQYF. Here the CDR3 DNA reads TGTGCCAGCGGAAGGGCGGACAAAAACATTCAGTACTTC.

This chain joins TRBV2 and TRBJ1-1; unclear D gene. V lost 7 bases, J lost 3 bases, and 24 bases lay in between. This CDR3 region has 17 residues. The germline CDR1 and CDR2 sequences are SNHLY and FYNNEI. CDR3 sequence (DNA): TGTGCCAGCACGATGCGTTCAGGTTTTTTAGTGGACACTGAAGCTTTCTTT. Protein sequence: CASTMRSGFLVDTEAFF. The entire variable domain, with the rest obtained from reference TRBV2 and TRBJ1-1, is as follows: EPEVTQTPSHQVTQMGQEVILRCVPISNHLYFYWYRQILGQKVEFLVSFYNNEISEKSEIFDDQFSVERPDGSNFTLKIRSTKLEDSAMYFCASTMRSGFLVDTEAFFGQGTRLTVV.

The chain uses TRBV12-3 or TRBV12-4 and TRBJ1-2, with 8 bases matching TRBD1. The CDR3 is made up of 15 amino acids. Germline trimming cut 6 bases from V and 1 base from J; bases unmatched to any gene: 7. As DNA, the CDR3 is TGTGCCAGCAGACCCACAGGGGGTTATAACTATGGCTACACCTTC. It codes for CASRPTGGYNYGYTF.

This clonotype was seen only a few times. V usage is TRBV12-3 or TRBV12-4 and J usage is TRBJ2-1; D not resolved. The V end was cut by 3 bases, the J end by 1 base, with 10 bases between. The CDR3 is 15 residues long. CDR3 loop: CASSFSRMSYNEQFF. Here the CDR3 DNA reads TGTGCCAGCAGTTTCTCTAGAATGTCCTACAATGAGCAGTTCTTC.

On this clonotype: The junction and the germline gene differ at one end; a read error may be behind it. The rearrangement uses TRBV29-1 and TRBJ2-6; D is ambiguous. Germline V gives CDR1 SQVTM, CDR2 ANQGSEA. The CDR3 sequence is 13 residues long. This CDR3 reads CSVVGPGTNVLTF. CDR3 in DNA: TGCAGCGTTGTAGGGCCTGGGACCAACGTCCTGACTTTC.

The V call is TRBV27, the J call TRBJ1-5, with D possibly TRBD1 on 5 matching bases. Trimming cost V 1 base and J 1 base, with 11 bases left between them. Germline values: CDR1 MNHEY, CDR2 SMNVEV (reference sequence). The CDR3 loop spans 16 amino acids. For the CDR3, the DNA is TGTGCCAGCAGTTTATATACAGGAAGCAGCAATCAGCCCCAGCATTTT. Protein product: CASSLYTGSSNQPQHF.